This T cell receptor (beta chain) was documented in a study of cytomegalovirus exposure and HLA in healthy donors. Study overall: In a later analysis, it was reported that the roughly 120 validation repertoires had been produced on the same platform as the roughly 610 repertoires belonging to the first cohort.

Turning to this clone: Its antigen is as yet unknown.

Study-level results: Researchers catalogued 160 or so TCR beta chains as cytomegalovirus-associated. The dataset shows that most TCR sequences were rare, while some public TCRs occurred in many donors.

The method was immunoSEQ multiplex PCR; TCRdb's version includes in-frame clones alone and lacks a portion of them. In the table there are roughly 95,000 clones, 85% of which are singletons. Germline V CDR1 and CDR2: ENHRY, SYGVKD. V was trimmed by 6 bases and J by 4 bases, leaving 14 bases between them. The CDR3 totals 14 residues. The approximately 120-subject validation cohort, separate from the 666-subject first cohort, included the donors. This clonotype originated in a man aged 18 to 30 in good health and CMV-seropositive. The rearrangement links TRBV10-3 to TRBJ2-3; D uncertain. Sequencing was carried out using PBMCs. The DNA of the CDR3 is TGTGCCATCAGCCCCCAATCGGGTGCAGATACGCAGTATTTT. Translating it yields CAISPQSGADTQYF.